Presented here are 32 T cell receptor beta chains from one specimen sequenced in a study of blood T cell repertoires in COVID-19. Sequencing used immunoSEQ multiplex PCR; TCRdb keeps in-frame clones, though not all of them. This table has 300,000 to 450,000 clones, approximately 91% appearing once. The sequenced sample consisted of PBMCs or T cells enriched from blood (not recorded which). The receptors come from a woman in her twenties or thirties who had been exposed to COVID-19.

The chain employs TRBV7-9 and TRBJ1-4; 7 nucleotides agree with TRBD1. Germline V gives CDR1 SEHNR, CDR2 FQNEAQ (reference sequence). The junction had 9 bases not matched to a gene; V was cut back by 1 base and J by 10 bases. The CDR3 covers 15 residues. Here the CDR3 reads CASSLGFQGEGKLFF. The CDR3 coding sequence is TGTGCCAGCAGCTTAGGGTTCCAGGGGGAAGGAAAACTGTTTTTT.

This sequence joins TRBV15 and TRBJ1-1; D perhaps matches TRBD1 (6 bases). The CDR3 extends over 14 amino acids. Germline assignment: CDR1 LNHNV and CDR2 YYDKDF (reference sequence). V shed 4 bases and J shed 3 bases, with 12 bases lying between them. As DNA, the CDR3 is TGTGCCACCAGCACTGGACAGAGATACACTGAAGCTTTCTTT. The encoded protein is CATSTGQRYTEAFF.

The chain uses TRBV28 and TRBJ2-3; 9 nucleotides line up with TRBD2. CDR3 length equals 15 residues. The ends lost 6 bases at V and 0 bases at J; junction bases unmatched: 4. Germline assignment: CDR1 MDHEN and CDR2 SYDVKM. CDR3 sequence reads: CASRDSGRSTDTQYF. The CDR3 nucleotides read TGTGCCAGCAGAGATAGCGGGAGAAGCACAGATACGCAGTATTTT.

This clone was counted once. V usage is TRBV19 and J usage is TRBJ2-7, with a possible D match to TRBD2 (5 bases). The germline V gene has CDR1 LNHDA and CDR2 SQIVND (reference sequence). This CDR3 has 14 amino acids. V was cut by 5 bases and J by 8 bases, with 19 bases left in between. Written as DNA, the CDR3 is TGTGCCAGTAGTCGTGGGCTAGCTAGGTTCCAGCAGTACTTC. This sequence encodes CASSRGLARFQQYF.

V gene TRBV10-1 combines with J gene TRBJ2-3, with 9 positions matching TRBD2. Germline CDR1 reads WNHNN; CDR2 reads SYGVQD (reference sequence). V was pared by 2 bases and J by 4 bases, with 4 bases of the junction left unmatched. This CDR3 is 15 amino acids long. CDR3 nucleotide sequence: TGCGCCAGCAGTGAGGAGGGCGGGAGGGCAGATACGCAGTATTTT. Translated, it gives CASSEEGGRADTQYF.

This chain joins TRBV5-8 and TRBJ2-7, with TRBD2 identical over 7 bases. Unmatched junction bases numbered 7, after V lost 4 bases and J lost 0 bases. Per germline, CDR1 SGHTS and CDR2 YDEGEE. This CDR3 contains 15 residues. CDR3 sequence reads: CASSSGTWPSYEQYF. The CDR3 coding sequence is TGTGCCAGCAGCAGCGGGACGTGGCCCTCCTACGAGCAGTACTTC. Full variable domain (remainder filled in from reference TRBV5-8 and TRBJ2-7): EAGVTQSPTHLIKTRGQQATLRCSPISGHTSVYWYQQALGLGLQFLLWYDEGEERNRGNFPPRFSGRQFPNYSSELNVNALELEDSALYLCASSSGTWPSYEQYFGPGTRLTVT.

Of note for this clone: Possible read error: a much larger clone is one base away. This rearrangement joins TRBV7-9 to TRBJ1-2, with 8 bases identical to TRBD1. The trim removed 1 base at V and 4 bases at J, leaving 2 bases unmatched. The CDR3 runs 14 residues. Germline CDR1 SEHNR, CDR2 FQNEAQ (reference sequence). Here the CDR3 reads CASSLGQGSYGYTF. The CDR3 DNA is TGTGCCAGCAGCTTAGGACAGGGGAGCTATGGCTACACCTTC.

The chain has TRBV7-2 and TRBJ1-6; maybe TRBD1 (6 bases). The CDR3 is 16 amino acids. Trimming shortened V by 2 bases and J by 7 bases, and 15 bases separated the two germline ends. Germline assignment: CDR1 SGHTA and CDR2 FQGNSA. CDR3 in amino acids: CASSLRGTGTNSPLHF. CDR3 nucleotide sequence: TGTGCCAGCAGCTTAAGGGGCACAGGGACCAATTCACCCCTCCACTTT.

Written as DNA, the CDR3 is TGTGCCAGCAGCTTAGGTGCAGGCAACACCGGGGAGCTGTTTTTT. Its protein product is CASSLGAGNTGELFF. This chain uses TRBV13 with TRBJ2-2; D remains unclear. The CDR3 consists of 15 residues. Germline V gene lookup returns CDR1 PRHDT and CDR2 FYEKMQ (reference sequence). V dropped 0 bases and J dropped 2 bases, with 7 bases sitting between them.

The CDR3 bases are TGTGCCAGGGGGGGACTACAAGAGACCCAGTACTTC. Its translation: CARGGLQETQYF. The J gene is TRBJ2-5, the V gene TRBV2; 7 nucleotides line up with TRBD2. This CDR3 region has 12 residues. The V gene end was trimmed by 9 bases and the J gene end by 2 bases; junction bases not matched to a gene: 3. Germline V gene lookup returns CDR1 SNHLY and CDR2 FYNNEI.

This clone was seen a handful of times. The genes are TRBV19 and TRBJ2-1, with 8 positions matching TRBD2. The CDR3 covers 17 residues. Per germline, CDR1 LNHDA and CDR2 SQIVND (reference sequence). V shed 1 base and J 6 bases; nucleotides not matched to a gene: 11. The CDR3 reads CASSIGFRAGEGNEQFF. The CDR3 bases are TGTGCCAGTAGTATAGGCTTCCGAGCGGGAGAAGGCAATGAGCAGTTCTTC.

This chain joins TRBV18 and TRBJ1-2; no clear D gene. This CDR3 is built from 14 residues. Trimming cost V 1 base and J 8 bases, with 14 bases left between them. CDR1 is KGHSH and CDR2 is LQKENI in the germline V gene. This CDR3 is CASSPLLRDQGYTF. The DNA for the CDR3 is TGTGCCAGCTCACCACTACTACGCGACCAGGGCTACACCTTC.

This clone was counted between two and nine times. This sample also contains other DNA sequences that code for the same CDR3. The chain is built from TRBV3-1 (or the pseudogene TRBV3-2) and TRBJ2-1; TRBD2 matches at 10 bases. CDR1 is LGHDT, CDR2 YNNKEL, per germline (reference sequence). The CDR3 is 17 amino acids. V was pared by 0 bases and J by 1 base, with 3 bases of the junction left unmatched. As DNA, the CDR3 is TGTGCCAGCAGCCAAGATCCAGCGGGAGGGTCCTACAATGAGCAGTTCTTC. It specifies CASSQDPAGGSYNEQFF.

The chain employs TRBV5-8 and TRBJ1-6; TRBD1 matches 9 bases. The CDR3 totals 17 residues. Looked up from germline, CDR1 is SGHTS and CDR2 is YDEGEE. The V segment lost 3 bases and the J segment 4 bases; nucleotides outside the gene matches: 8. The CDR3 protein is CASSSGQGTGYNSPLHF. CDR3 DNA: TGTGCCAGCAGCTCGGGACAGGGAACTGGTTATAATTCACCCCTCCACTTT. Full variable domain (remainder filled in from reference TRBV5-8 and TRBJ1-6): EAGVTQSPTHLIKTRGQQATLRCSPISGHTSVYWYQQALGLGLQFLLWYDEGEERNRGNFPPRFSGRQFPNYSSELNVNALELEDSALYLCASSSGQGTGYNSPLHFGNGTRLTVT.

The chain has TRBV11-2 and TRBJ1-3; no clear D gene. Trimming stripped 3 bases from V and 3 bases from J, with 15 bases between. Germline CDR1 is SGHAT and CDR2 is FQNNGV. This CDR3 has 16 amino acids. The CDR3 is CASSFLEGPLGNTIYF. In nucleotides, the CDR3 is TGTGCCAGCAGCTTCCTGGAGGGCCCCCTTGGAAACACCATATATTTT.

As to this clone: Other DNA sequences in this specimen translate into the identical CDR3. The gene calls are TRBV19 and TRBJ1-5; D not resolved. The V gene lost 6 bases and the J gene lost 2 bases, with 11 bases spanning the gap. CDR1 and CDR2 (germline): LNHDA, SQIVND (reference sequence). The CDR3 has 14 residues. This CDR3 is CASRGSTGNQPQHF. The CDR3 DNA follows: TGTGCCAGTAGGGGGAGTACAGGCAATCAGCCCCAGCATTTT.

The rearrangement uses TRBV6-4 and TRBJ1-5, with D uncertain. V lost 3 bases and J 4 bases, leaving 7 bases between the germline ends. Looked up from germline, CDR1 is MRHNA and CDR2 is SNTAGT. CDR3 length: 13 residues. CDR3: CASSETANQPQHF. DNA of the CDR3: TGTGCCAGCAGTGAAACAGCTAATCAGCCCCAGCATTTT.

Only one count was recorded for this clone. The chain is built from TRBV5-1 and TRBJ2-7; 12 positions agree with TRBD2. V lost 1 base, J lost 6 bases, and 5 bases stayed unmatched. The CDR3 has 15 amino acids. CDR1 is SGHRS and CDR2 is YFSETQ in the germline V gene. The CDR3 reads CASSLSLAGGGEQYF. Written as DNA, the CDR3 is TGCGCCAGCAGCTTGTCGCTAGCGGGAGGGGGCGAGCAGTACTTC.

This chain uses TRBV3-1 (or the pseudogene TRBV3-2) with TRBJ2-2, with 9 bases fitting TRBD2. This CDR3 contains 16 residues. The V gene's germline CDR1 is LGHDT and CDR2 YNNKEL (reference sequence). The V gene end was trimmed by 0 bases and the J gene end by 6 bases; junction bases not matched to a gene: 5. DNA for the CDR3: TGTGCCAGCAGCCAAGAACGGCTAGCGGGGCCCGGGGAGCTGTTTTTT. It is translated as CASSQERLAGPGELFF.

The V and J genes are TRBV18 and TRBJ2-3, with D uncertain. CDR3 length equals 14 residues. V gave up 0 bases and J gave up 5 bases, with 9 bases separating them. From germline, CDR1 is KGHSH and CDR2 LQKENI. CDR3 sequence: CASSPPAVEDTQYF. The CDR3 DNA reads TGTGCCAGCTCACCACCGGCAGTTGAAGATACGCAGTATTTT.

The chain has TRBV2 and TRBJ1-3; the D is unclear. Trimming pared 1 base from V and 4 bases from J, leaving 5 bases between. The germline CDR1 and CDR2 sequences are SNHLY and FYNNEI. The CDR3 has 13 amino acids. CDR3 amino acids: CASSEGRGNTIYF. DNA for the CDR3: TGTGCCAGCAGTGAAGGCAGGGGAAACACCATATATTTT. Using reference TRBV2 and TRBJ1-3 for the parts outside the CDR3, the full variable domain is EPEVTQTPSHQVTQMGQEVILRCVPISNHLYFYWYRQILGQKVEFLVSFYNNEISEKSEIFDDQFSVERPDGSNFTLKIRSTKLEDSAMYFCASSEGRGNTIYFGEGSWLTVV.

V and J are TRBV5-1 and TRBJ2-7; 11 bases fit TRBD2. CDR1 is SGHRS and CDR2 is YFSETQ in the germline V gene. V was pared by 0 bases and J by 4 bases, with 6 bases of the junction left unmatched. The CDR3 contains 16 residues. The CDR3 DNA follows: TGCGCCAGCAGCTTGGGGCTAGCGGGAGGAATATACGAGCAGTACTTC. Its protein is CASSLGLAGGIYEQYF.

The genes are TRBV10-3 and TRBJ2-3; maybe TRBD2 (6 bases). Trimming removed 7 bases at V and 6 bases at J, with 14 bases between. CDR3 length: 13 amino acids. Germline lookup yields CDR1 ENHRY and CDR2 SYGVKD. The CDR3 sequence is CAIIVGGGDTQYF. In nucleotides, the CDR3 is TGTGCCATCATCGTGGGAGGTGGGGATACGCAGTATTTT.

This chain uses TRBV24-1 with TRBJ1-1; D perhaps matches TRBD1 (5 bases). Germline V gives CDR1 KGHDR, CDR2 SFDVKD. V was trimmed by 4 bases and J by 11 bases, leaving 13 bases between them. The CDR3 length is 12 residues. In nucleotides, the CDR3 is TGTGCCACCAGTGACCCCGGGGGGGAGGCTTTCTTT. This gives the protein CATSDPGGEAFF.

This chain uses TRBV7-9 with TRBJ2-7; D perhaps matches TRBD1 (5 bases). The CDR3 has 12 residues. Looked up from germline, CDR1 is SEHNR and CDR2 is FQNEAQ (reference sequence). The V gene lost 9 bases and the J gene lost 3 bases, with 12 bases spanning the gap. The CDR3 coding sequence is TGTGCCAGTAGGTGGGGCGTCTACGAGCAGTACTTC. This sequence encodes CASRWGVYEQYF.

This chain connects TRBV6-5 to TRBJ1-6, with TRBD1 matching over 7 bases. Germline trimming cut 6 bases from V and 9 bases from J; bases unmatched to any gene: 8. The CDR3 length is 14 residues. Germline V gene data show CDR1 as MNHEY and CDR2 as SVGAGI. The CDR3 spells CASSRRGESSPLHF. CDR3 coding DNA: TGTGCCAGCAGCCGCAGGGGGGAGAGTTCACCCCTCCACTTT.

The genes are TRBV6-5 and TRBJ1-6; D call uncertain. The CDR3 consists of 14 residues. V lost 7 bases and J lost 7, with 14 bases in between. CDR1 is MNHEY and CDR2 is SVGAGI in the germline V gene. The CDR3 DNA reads TGTGCCAGCAAAGGCCCGGCGGCAAATTCACCCCTCCACTTT. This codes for CASKGPAANSPLHF.

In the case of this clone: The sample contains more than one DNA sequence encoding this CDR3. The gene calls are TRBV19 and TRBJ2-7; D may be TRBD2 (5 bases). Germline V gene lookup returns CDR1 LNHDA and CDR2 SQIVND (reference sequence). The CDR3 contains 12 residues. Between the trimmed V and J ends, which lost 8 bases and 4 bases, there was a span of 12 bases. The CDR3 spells CASSRGNYEQYF. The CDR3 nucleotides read TGTGCCAGTTCAAGAGGGAATTACGAGCAGTACTTC.

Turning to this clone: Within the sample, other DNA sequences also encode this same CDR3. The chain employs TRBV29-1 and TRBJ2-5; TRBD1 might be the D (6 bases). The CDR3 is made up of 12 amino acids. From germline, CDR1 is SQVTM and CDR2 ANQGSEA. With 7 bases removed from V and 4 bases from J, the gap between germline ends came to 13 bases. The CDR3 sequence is CSASQGGETQYF. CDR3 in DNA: TGCAGCGCATCACAGGGTGGAGAGACCCAGTACTTC.

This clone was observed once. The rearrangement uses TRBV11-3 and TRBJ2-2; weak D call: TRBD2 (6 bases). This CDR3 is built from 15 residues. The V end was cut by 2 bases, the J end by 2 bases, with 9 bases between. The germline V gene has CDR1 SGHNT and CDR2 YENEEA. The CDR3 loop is CASSLLASNTGELFF. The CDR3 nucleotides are TGTGCCAGCAGCTTACTAGCGTCAAACACCGGGGAGCTGTTTTTT.

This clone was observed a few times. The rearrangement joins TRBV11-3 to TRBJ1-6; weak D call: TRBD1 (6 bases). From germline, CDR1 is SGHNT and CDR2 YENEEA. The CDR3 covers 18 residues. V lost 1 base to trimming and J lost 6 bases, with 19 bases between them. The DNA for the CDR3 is TGTGCCAGCAGCTTAGGGGCGGACAGCCAGGCGAGTAATTCACCCCTCCACTTT. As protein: CASSLGADSQASNSPLHF. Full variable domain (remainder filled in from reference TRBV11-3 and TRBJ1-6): EAGVVQSPRYKIIEKKQPVAFWCNPISGHNTLYWYLQNLGQGPELLIRYENEEAVDDSQLPKDRFSAERLKGVDSTLKIQPAELGDSAVYLCASSLGADSQASNSPLHFGNGTRLTVT.

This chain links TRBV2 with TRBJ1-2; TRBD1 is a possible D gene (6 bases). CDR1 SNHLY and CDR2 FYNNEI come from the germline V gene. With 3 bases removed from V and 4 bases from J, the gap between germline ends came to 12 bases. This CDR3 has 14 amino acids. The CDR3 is CASSESGTSYGYTF. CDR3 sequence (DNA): TGTGCCAGCAGTGAGAGCGGGACAAGCTATGGCTACACCTTC.